A selection of T cell receptor beta chains follows, all from one sample in a study of identical twins. MiXCR was run by TCRdb on the 5' RACE reads, yielding one entry per CDR3 protein. The repertoire includes approximately 1.8 million distinct CDR3 sequences, less than 40% of them detected once, and around 0.3% sits in the top ten. Specimen: cord blood. These receptors all come from a newborn girl in good health. CDR3s include the opening cysteine and the closing phenylalanine or tryptophan. The order of the fields is V gene, J gene, clone size, D gene, CDR3 DNA, CDR3 protein. The D gene is left open where the match is weak. Clone size is stated in some rows and not others, as once, few, many or a class when expanded.

V gene: TRBV2; J gene: TRBJ2-7; clone size: .; D gene: .; CDR3 DNA: TGTGCCAGCGCTTTTACTAGCGAGCAGTACTTC; CDR3 protein: CASAFTSEQYF
V gene: TRBV20-1; J gene: TRBJ2-1; clone size: .; D gene: .; CDR3 DNA: TGCAGTGCTAGTCGAGCAGCCACCTACAATGAGCAGTTCTTC; CDR3 protein: CSASRAATYNEQFF
V gene: TRBV13; J gene: TRBJ2-7; clone size: .; D gene: .; CDR3 DNA: TGTGCCAGCAACCCGACCCCTCCCAAACCCTCCTACGAGCAGTACTTC; CDR3 protein: CASNPTPPKPSYEQYF
V gene: TRBV24-1; J gene: TRBJ1-2; clone size: few; D gene: .; CDR3 DNA: TGTGCCACCAGTGCCGAGGACGGTGAGGCAAGTGGCTACACCTTC; CDR3 protein: CATSAEDGEASGYTF
V gene: TRBV7-2; J gene: TRBJ1-2; clone size: .; D gene: .; CDR3 DNA: TGTGCCAGCAGCTTACGGGTTGATGGCTACACCTTC; CDR3 protein: CASSLRVDGYTF
V gene: TRBV28; J gene: TRBJ2-5; clone size: .; D gene: TRBD1; CDR3 DNA: TGTGCCAGCAGTACAGGGGGCTCCCTAGAGACCCAGTACTTC; CDR3 protein: CASSTGGSLETQYF
V gene: TRBV5-1; J gene: TRBJ2-7; clone size: many; D gene: .; CDR3 DNA: TGCGCCAGCAGCTTCAACTCCCGACCCTACGAGCAGTACTTC; CDR3 protein: CASSFNSRPYEQYF
V gene: TRBV11-2; J gene: TRBJ2-3; clone size: .; D gene: .; CDR3 DNA: TGTGCCAGCAGAGCCCACGGGACAGATACGCAGTATTTT; CDR3 protein: CASRAHGTDTQYF
V gene: TRBV4-1; J gene: TRBJ2-4; clone size: many; D gene: .; CDR3 DNA: TGCGCCAGCAGCCAAAGGGGTCCCAAAAACATTCAGTACTTC; CDR3 protein: CASSQRGPKNIQYF
V gene: TRBV2; J gene: TRBJ2-4; clone size: .; D gene: TRBD2; CDR3 DNA: TGTGCCAGCAGCCACACCTCGACTAGCGGGAGGGAGACAAGTGAGTACTTC; CDR3 protein: CASSHTSTSGRETSEYF